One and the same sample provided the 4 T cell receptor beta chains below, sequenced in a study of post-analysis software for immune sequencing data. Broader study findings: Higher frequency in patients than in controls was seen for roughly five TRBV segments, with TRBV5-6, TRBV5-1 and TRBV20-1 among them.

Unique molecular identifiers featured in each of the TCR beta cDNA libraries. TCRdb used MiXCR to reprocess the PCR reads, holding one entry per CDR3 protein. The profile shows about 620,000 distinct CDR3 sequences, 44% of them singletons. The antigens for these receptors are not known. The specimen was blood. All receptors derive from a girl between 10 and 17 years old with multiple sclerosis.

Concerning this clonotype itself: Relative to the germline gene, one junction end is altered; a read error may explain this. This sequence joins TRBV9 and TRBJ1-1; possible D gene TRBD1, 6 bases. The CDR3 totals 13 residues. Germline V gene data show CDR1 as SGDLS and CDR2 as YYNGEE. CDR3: CTSSVVGGTEAFF. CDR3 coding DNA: TGTACCAGCAGCGTAGTAGGGGGCACTGAAGCTTTCTTT.

CDR3 nucleotide sequence: TGCAGTGCTACGAGGGACAGGGGGGACTATGGCTACACCTTC. Its translation: CSATRDRGDYGYTF. The genes are TRBV20-1 and TRBJ1-2, with 11 bases identical to TRBD1. J gave up 3 bases and V 4 bases, and 4 bases lay outside the gene matches. The CDR3 contains 14 residues. Per the germline V gene, CDR1 is DFQATT and CDR2 is SNEGSKA (reference sequence).

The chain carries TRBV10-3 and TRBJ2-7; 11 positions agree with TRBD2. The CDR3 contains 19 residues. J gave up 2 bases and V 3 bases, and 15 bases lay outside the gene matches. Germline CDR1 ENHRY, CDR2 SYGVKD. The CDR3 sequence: CAISDAFFIGTSGTYEQYF. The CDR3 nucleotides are TGTGCCATCAGTGATGCGTTTTTTATAGGGACTAGCGGTACCTACGAGCAGTACTTC.

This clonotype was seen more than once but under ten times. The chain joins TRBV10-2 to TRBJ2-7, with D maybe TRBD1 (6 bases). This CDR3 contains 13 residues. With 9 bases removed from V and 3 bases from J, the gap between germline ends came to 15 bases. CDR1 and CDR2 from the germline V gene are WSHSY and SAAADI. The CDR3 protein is CASMTGRGYEQYF. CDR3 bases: TGCGCCAGTATGACAGGAAGGGGCTACGAGCAGTACTTC.